The clone carrying this TCR beta chain came up once. Adults between roughly 18 and 90 years of age took part from 20 to 25 US areas. TCRdb's copy holds only in-frame clones and misses some; the assay was immunoSEQ multiplex PCR. The table has about 390,000 clones, approximately 90% seen once. The length of the CDR3 is 15 residues. Germline CDR1 SGHRS, CDR2 YFSETQ. The ends were cut back, 4 bases at V and 1 base at J, with 14 bases in the middle. These data are taken from a study of blood T cell repertoires in COVID-19. This TCR came from a woman aged 50 to 60 who had recovered from COVID-19. This chain uses TRBV5-1 with TRBJ1-1; possibly TRBD1 for D (6 bases). Sample: PBMCs or T cells enriched from blood (not recorded which). The CDR3 loop reads CASSTGQLRNTEAFF. CDR3 DNA sequence: TGCGCCAGCAGCACCGGACAGTTAAGGAACACTGAAGCTTTCTTT. Full variable domain (outside the CDR3, taken from reference TRBV5-1 and TRBJ1-1): KAGVTQTPRYLIKTRGQQVTLSCSPISGHRSVSWYQQTPGQGLQFLFEYFSETQRNKGNFPGRFSGRQFSNSRSEMNVSTLELGDSALYLCASSTGQLRNTEAFFGQGTRLTVV.